This TCR beta chain is from a study of cytomegalovirus exposure and HLA in healthy donors. The PCR employed 60 Vbeta primers together with 13 Jbeta primers. The data were produced by immunoSEQ multiplex PCR, yet TCRdb's version contains in-frame clones alone and is incomplete. The sample lists 100,000 to 150,000 clones, roughly 78% occurring once. This CDR3 contains 15 residues. V shed 6 bases and J 5 bases; nucleotides not matched to a gene: 9. Germline V gene lookup returns CDR1 KGHSH and CDR2 LQKENI. The sequenced material came from PBMCs. The chain uses TRBV18 and TRBJ2-7, with 11 bases aligning to TRBD2. This TCR was recovered from a young man in good health and CMV-seropositive. Here the CDR3 reads CASSSGLAGGNEQYF. As DNA, the CDR3 is TGTGCCAGCTCTTCCGGACTAGCGGGTGGGAACGAGCAGTACTTC. The whole variable domain, remainder taken from reference TRBV18 and TRBJ2-7, is NAGVMQNPRHLVRRRGQEARLRCSPMKGHSHVYWYRQLPEEGLKFMVYLQKENIIDESGMPKERFSAEFPKEGPSILRIQQVVRGDSAAYFCASSSGLAGGNEQYFGPGTRLTVT.